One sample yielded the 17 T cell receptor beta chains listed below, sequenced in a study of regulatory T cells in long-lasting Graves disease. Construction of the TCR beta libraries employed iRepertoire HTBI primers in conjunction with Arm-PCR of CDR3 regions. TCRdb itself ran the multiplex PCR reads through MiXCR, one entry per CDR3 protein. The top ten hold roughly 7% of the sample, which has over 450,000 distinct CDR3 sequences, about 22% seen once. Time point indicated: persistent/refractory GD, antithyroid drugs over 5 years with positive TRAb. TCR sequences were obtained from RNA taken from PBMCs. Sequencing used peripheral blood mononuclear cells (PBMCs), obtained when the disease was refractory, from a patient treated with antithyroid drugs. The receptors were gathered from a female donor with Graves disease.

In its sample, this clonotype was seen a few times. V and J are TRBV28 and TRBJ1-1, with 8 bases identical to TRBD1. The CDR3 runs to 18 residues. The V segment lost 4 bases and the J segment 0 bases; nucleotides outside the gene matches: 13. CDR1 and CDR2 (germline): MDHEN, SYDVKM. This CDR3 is CASSSIRDRTILNTEAFF. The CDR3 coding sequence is TGTGCCAGCAGTTCCATCCGGGACAGGACGATCCTGAACACTGAAGCTTTCTTT. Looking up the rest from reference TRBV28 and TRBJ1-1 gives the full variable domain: DVKVTQSSRYLVKRTGEKVFLECVQDMDHENMFWYRQDPGLGLRLIYFSYDVKMKEKGDIPEGYSVSREKKERFSLILESASTNQTSMYLCASSSIRDRTILNTEAFFGQGTRLTVV.

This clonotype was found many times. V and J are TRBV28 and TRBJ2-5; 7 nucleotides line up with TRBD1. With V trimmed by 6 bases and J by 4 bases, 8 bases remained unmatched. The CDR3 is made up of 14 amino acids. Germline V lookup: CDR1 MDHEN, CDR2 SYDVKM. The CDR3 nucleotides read TGTGCCAGCAGCCCCGGGACAGCGCCAGAGACCCAGTACTTC. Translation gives CASSPGTAPETQYF. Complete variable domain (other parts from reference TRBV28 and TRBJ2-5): DVKVTQSSRYLVKRTGEKVFLECVQDMDHENMFWYRQDPGLGLRLIYFSYDVKMKEKGDIPEGYSVSREKKERFSLILESASTNQTSMYLCASSPGTAPETQYFGPGTRLLVL.

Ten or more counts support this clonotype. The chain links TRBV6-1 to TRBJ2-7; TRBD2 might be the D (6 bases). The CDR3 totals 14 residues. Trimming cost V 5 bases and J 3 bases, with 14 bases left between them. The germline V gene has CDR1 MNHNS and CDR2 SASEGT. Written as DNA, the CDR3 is TGTGCCAGCAGTCCTCTGGACTACTACTACGAGCAGTACTTC. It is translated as CASSPLDYYYEQYF.

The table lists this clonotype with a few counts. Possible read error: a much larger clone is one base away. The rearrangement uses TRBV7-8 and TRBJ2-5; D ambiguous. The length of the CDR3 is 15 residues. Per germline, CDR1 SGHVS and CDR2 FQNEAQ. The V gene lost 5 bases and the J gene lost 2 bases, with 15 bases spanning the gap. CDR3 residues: CASSPRSTKQETQYF. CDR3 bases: TGTGCCAGCAGCCCCCGGAGCACAAAGCAAGAGACCCAGTACTTC.

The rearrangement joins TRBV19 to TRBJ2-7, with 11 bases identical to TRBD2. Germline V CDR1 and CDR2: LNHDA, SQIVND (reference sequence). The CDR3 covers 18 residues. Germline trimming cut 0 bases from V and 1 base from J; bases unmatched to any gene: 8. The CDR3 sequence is CASSIDHIGLAGSYEQYF. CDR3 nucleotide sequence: TGTGCCAGTAGTATAGATCACATCGGACTAGCGGGTTCCTACGAGCAGTACTTC. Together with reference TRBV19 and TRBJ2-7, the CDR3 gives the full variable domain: DGGITQSPKYLFRKEGQNVTLSCEQNLNHDAMYWYRQDPGQGLRLIYYSQIVNDFQKGDIAEGYSVSREKKESFPLTVTSAQKNPTAFYLCASSIDHIGLAGSYEQYFGPGTRLTVT.

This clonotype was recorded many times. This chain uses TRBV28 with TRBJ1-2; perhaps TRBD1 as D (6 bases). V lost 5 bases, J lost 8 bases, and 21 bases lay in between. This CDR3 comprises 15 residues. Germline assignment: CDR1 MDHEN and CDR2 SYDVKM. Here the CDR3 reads CASSIPDYLGGGYTF. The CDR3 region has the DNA TGTGCCAGCAGTATCCCGGATTACCTTGGGGGCGGCTACACCTTC.

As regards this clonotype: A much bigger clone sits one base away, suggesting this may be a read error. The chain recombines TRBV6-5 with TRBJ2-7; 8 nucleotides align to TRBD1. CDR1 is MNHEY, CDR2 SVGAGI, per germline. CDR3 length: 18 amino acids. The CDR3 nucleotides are TGTGCCAGCAATTACGCGCGACCGACAGGGGCAAACACCTACGAGCAGTACTTC. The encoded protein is CASNYARPTGANTYEQYF.

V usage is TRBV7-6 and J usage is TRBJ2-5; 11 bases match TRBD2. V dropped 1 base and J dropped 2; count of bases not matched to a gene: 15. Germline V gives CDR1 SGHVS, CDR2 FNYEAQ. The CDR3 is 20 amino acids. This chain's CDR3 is CASSLEGRGRLAGLQETQYF. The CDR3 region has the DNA TGTGCCAGCAGCTTAGAGGGCAGGGGGCGACTAGCGGGGCTGCAAGAGACCCAGTACTTC. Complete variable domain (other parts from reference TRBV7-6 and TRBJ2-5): GAGVSQSPRYKVTKRGQDVALRCDPISGHVSLYWYRQALGQGPEFLTYFNYEAQQDKSGLPNDRFSAERPEGSISTLTIQRTEQRDSAMYRCASSLEGRGRLAGLQETQYFGPGTRLLVL.

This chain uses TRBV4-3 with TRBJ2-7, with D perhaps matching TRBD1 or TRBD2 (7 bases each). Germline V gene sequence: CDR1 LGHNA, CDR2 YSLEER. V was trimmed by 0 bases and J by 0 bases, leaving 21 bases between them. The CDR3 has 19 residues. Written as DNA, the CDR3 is TGCGCCAGCAGCCAAGATTGGAGGGGGCCTAGCGGAGGCTCCTACGAGCAGTACTTC. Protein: CASSQDWRGPSGGSYEQYF.

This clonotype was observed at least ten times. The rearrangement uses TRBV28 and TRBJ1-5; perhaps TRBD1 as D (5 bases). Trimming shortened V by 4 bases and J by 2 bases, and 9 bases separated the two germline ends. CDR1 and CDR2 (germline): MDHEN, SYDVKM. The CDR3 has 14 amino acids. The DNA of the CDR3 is TGTGCCAGCAGTTCAGGGTGGGGCAATCAGCCCCAGCATTTT. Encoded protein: CASSSGWGNQPQHF. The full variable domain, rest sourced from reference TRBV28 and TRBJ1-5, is DVKVTQSSRYLVKRTGEKVFLECVQDMDHENMFWYRQDPGLGLRLIYFSYDVKMKEKGDIPEGYSVSREKKERFSLILESASTNQTSMYLCASSSGWGNQPQHFGDGTRLSIL.

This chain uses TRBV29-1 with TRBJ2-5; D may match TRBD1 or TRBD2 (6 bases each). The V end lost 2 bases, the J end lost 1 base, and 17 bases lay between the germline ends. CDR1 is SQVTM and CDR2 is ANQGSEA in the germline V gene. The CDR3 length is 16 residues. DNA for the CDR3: TGCAGCGTTGAAAGGGGGGCGGGAAGGCCCCAAGAGACCCAGTACTTC. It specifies CSVERGAGRPQETQYF.

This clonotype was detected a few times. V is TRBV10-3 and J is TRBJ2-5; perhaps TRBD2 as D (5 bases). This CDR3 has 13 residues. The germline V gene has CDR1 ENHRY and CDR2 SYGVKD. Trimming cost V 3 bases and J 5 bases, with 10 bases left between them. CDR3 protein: CAISEVARETQYF. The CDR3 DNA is TGTGCCATCAGTGAAGTAGCGAGGGAGACCCAGTACTTC.

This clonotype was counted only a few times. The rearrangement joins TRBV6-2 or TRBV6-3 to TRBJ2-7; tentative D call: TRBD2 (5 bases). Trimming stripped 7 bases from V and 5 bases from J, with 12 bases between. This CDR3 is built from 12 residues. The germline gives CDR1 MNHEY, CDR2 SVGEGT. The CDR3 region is CASIGVYDEQYF. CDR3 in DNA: TGTGCCAGCATCGGGGTTTACGACGAGCAGTACTTC.

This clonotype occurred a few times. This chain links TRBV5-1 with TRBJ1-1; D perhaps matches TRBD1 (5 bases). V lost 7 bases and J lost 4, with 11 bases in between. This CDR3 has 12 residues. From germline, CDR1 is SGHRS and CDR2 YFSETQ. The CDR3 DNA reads TGCGCCAGCGGCGAGGGGCGCACTGAAGCTTTCTTT. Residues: CASGEGRTEAFF.

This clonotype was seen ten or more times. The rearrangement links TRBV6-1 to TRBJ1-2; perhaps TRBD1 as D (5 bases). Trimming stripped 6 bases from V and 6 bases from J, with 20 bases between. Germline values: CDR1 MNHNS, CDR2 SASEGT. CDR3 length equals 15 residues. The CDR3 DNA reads TGTGCCAGCAGCTATTCCCGGGCCCGGGGGAATGGCTACACCTTC. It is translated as CASSYSRARGNGYTF.

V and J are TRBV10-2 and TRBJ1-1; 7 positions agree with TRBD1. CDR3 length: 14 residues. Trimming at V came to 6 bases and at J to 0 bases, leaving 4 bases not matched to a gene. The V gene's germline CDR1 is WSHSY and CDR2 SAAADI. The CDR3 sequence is CASRYRGLNTEAFF. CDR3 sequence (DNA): TGCGCCAGCAGATACAGGGGCCTGAACACTGAAGCTTTCTTT.

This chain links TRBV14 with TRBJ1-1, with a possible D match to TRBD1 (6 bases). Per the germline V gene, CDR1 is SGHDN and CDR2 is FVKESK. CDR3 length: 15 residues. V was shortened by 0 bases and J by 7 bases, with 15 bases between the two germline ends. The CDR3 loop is CASSQDRRGHLEAFF. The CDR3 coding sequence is TGTGCCAGCAGCCAAGATCGTCGGGGACACCTTGAAGCTTTCTTT.